This T cell receptor (beta chain) was profiled in a study of cytomegalovirus exposure and HLA in healthy donors. Here immunoSEQ multiplex PCR was the method, and the copy in TCRdb shows in-frame clones only, minus some. In the table there are about 250,000 clones, approximately 87% of which are singletons. Germline CDR1 is SEHNR and CDR2 is FQNEAQ (reference sequence). The CDR3 runs 15 residues. V lost 7 bases to trimming and J lost 3 bases; unmatched junction nucleotides: 10. The chain uses TRBV7-9 and TRBJ1-2, with 8 positions matching TRBD1. The clonotype originates from a man between 18 and 35 years old in good health and CMV-seronegative. Sequencing was performed on PBMCs. This CDR3 reads CASTSDRGYYYGYTF. Written as DNA, the CDR3 is TGTGCCAGCACTTCCGACAGGGGCTATTACTATGGCTACACCTTC.